The entry below gives a single T cell receptor beta chain sequence along with its context. Its antigen is not identified. This record belongs to a study of shared clonotypes between healthy human individuals. General study points: Naive subsets, compared against memory subsets, generally had larger estimated richness values. Genetic and exposure-history diversity was limited by the few donors.

Template for every sorted-subset replicate PCR totaled roughly 200 ng DNA, around 32,000 T cell genomes. Some clones are missing from TCRdb's copy, which holds only in-frame ones; the method was immunoSEQ multiplex PCR. The repertoire holds 2 million to 2.5 million clones, around 90% seen once, with about 0.41% in the top ten. The CDR3 is made up of 14 amino acids. Trimming cost V 8 bases and J 3 bases, with 15 bases left between them. The germline V gene has CDR1 MNHNY and CDR2 SVGAGI (reference sequence). The clonotype originates from a man younger than 35 in good health. Some clones in this sample may be carry-over from other donors' samples. V is TRBV6-6 and J is TRBJ2-3; a possible D gene is TRBD1 (7 bases). The sequenced material came from naive CD4+ T cells from PBMCs. As to subset: CD45RA+ positively selected. The CDR3 here is CASCNRGGTDTQYF. The CDR3 DNA reads as TGTGCCAGCTGCAACAGGGGAGGTACAGATACGCAGTATTTT.